This is a list of T cell receptor beta chains from one sample in a study of memory CD4+ T cells and cytomegalovirus serostatus. Profiling relied on immunoSEQ multiplex PCR, and the TCRdb table lists in-frame clones only, not all of them. The sample lists over 75,000 clones, over 70% occurring once. The sample comprised memory CD4+ T cells from blood. The receptors originated from an adult in good health and CMV-seropositive. Each CDR3 is given with its conserved first and last residue. D genes are given only for firm matches. Not all rows give a size; the values are once, few, many and, for expanded clones, a class.

abundance | d_gene | j_gene | v_gene | CDR3aa | CDR3nt
- | - | TRBJ2-3 | TRBV11-2 | CASSSGAGDTDTQYF | TGTGCCAGCAGCTCAGGGGCGGGAGACACAGATACGCAGTATTTT
- | TRBD1 | TRBJ1-1 | TRBV4-1 | CASSLAFGQGLAAFF | TGCGCCAGCAGCCTTGCTTTTGGACAGGGGCTCGCAGCTTTCTTT
- | TRBD1 | TRBJ2-1 | TRBV7-9 | CASQPRQGYNEQFF | TGTGCCAGCCAGCCGCGACAGGGATACAATGAGCAGTTCTTC
- | - | TRBJ1-1 | TRBV10-3 | CAISVGGRGNTEAFF | TGTGCCATCAGTGTGGGGGGAAGGGGGAACACTGAAGCTTTCTTT
- | - | TRBJ2-3 | TRBV5-1 | CASSLEWSDTQYF | TGCGCCAGCAGCTTAGAGTGGTCAGATACGCAGTATTTT
- | TRBD1 | TRBJ1-2 | TRBV6-1 | CASTYRGSDYGYTF | TGTGCCAGCACCTACAGGGGTTCGGACTATGGCTACACCTTC
- | - | TRBJ1-5 | TRBV5-1 | CASSLGQTSNQPQHF | TGCGCCAGCAGCTTGGGACAGACTAGCAATCAGCCCCAGCATTTT
- | - | TRBJ1-4 | TRBV15 | CATRLSGQRNEKLFF | TGTGCCACCCGCCTTAGTGGACAGCGGAATGAAAAACTGTTTTTT
once | - | TRBJ1-3 | TRBV23-1 | CASSSGTPSGNTIYF | TGCGCCAGCAGTTCTGGGACGCCGTCTGGAAACACCATATATTTT
- | - | TRBJ1-4 | TRBV4-2 | CASSQDMGKANEKLFF | TGTGCCAGCAGCCAAGATATGGGGAAAGCTAATGAAAAACTGTTTTTT
- | - | TRBJ1-2 | TRBV6-1 | CASSYQDGYTF | TGTGCCAGCAGTTACCAGGATGGCTACACCTTC